These 20 T cell receptor beta chains were sequenced from one sample in a study of blood T cells in healthy people across ages. The use of a sample-barcoded 5' primer and a J-beta primer mix characterized a second PCR of roughly 6 to 11 cycles. TCRdb re-called the 5' RACE reads through MiXCR, storing one row per CDR3 protein. Of 650,000 to 700,000 distinct CDR3 sequences in the sample, 32% were seen once. Sequencing was carried out using blood. Receptors originate from a woman at least 80 years old in good health.

There are many counts of this clonotype. V and J are TRBV18 and TRBJ2-3; TRBD1 might be the D (5 bases). Looked up from germline, CDR1 is KGHSH and CDR2 is LQKENI. With 3 bases removed from V and 1 base from J, the gap between germline ends came to 11 bases. This CDR3 has 15 amino acids. CDR3 nucleotides: TGTGCCAGCTCACCGGTGCAGGGTGGCACAGATACGCAGTATTTT. Protein: CASSPVQGGTDTQYF.

This clonotype was recorded many times. CDR3 amino acids: CASTLLLAGALQETQYF. The DNA of the CDR3 is TGTGCCAGCACCCTCCTACTAGCGGGGGCCCTCCAAGAGACCCAGTACTTC. This chain links TRBV6-2 or TRBV6-3 with TRBJ2-5, with 11 nucleotides matching TRBD2. The CDR3 loop spans 17 amino acids. V trimming: 7 bases; J trimming: 1 base; junction bases outside the gene matches: 11. CDR1 is MNHEY and CDR2 is SVGEGT in the germline V gene.

CDR3 residues: CASSGGVWDSQETQYF. The CDR3, as DNA: TGTGCCAGCAGCGGGGGCGTTTGGGACAGCCAAGAGACCCAGTACTTC. The chain couples TRBV7-9 to TRBJ2-5; 7 nucleotides line up with TRBD1. The V gene's germline CDR1 is SEHNR and CDR2 FQNEAQ (reference sequence). The CDR3 has 16 residues. V lost 5 bases and J lost 1; bases outside the gene matches: 10. Together with reference TRBV7-9 and TRBJ2-5, the CDR3 gives the full variable domain: DTGVSQNPRHKITKRGQNVTFRCDPISEHNRLYWYRQTLGQGPEFLTYFQNEAQLEKSRLLSDRFSAERPKGSFSTLEIQRTEQGDSAMYLCASSGGVWDSQETQYFGPGTRLLVL.

V and J are TRBV12-3 or TRBV12-4 and TRBJ2-7, with D maybe TRBD1 (5 bases). The CDR3 consists of 15 residues. V was pared by 4 bases and J by 4 bases, with 17 bases between. Written as DNA, the CDR3 is TGTGCCAGCAGTTCCGCAGGGCTCCTCTCTTACGAGCAGTACTTC. As protein: CASSSAGLLSYEQYF.

This clonotype was seen a few times. This chain connects TRBV12-3 or TRBV12-4 to TRBJ1-1; 7 positions match TRBD1. The CDR3 runs 15 residues. The trim removed 5 bases at V and 4 bases at J, leaving 10 bases unmatched. Here the CDR3 reads CASSPQGSLGTEAFF. DNA for the CDR3: TGTGCCAGCAGTCCACAGGGGTCCCTGGGCACTGAAGCTTTCTTT.

The chain links TRBV28 to TRBJ2-5; tentatively, D is TRBD1 or TRBD2 (5 bases each). CDR1 is MDHEN, CDR2 SYDVKM, per germline. Trimming took 6 bases from V and 1 from J, leaving 12 bases between them. The CDR3 loop spans 14 amino acids. The CDR3 bases are TGTGCCAGCAGCAGGGACCCATTCCAAGAGACCCAGTACTTC. Translation gives CASSRDPFQETQYF. The full variable domain, rest sourced from reference TRBV28 and TRBJ2-5, is DVKVTQSSRYLVKRTGEKVFLECVQDMDHENMFWYRQDPGLGLRLIYFSYDVKMKEKGDIPEGYSVSREKKERFSLILESASTNQTSMYLCASSRDPFQETQYFGPGTRLLVL.

Comment on this clonotype: A much larger clone is a single base away; this may be a read error. This rearrangement joins TRBV10-3 to TRBJ1-6; 9 bases match TRBD1. The germline gives CDR1 ENHRY, CDR2 SYGVKD. This CDR3 has 16 residues. V shed 0 bases, J shed 9 bases, and the junction held 6 bases outside the gene matches. Here the CDR3 DNA reads TGTGCCATCAGTGAGTCCGCGGGACAGGGATTTTCACCCCTCCACTTT. It yields the protein CAISESAGQGFSPLHF.

Ten or more counts support this clonotype. This chain connects TRBV5-1 to TRBJ2-5; D may match TRBD1 or TRBD2 (5 bases each). The CDR3 is 14 amino acids. From germline, CDR1 is SGHRS and CDR2 YFSETQ. Trimming took 0 bases from V and 6 from J, leaving 12 bases between them. The CDR3 sequence: CASSLGQGVQTQYF. CDR3 DNA: TGCGCCAGCAGCTTGGGGCAGGGAGTACAGACCCAGTACTTC.

Turning to this clonotype: One junction end does not reproduce the germline sequence, and a read error may be involved. The rearrangement joins TRBV4-3 to TRBJ2-7, with 15 positions matching TRBD2. CDR3 length: 16 amino acids. Germline CDR1 LGHNA, CDR2 YSLEER. The CDR3 DNA follows: TGCGCCAGCAGCTCCCGGACTAGCGGGGGGGCCTATGAGCAGTACTTC. Translating gives CASSSRTSGGAYEQYF.

The chain recombines TRBV20-1 with TRBJ2-1, with TRBD2 identical over 11 bases. The J segment lost 6 bases and the V segment lost 5 bases, leaving 6 bases of the junction unmatched. The CDR3 totals 14 residues. The germline CDR1 and CDR2 sequences are DFQATT and SNEGSKA (reference sequence). The CDR3 sequence is CSAVPSGRTNEQFF. As DNA, the CDR3 is TGCAGTGCTGTACCTAGCGGGAGGACCAATGAGCAGTTCTTC.

This clonotype was picked up many times. The genes are TRBV29-1 and TRBJ2-3; 7 bases line up with TRBD2. Germline values: CDR1 SQVTM, CDR2 ANQGSEA. This CDR3 region has 16 residues. V shed 2 bases and J 4 bases; nucleotides not matched to a gene: 12. CDR3 sequence (DNA): TGCAGCGTTGAATTAGGGGCGGGGAGGGTTTCAGATACGCAGTATTTT. Translation: CSVELGAGRVSDTQYF.

This clonotype was seen repeatedly, ten times or more. The V call is TRBV28, the J call TRBJ1-4; TRBD1 aligns across 9 bases. This CDR3 comprises 14 residues. Germline values: CDR1 MDHEN, CDR2 SYDVKM. Trimming at V came to 8 bases and at J to 7 bases, leaving 8 bases not matched to a gene. The CDR3 sequence is CASREQGAREKLFF. DNA for the CDR3: TGTGCCAGCCGTGAACAGGGGGCACGTGAAAAACTGTTTTTT.

Many counts were recorded for this clonotype. The chain links TRBV7-2 to TRBJ2-3; 9 bases fit TRBD2. The germline CDR1 and CDR2 sequences are SGHTA and FQGNSA. V was pared by 3 bases and J by 5 bases, with 9 bases of the junction left unmatched. The CDR3 loop spans 16 amino acids. CDR3 residues: CASSLVPRGGRDTQYF. The CDR3 DNA reads TGTGCCAGCAGCTTGGTACCGCGGGGGGGCCGAGATACGCAGTATTTT.

Comments on this clonotype: A much larger clone is a single base away; this may be a read error. The chain is built from TRBV5-1 and TRBJ1-5; tentatively, D is TRBD1 (5 bases). CDR1 is SGHRS and CDR2 is YFSETQ in the germline V gene. CDR3 size: 15 residues. The CDR3 bases are TGCACCAGCAGCTTGGCCGGAGTCAGGGAACAGCCCCAGCATTTT. Amino acids: CTSSLAGVREQPQHF.

This clonotype was detected many times. This rearrangement joins TRBV6-2 or TRBV6-3 to TRBJ1-5; D ambiguous. Germline V gene lookup returns CDR1 MNHEY and CDR2 SVGEGT. The CDR3 spans 17 residues. Trimming took 3 bases from V and 3 from J, leaving 18 bases between them. This CDR3 is CASSYSADEIYNQPQHF. Here the CDR3 DNA reads TGTGCCAGCAGTTATTCGGCAGACGAAATCTACAATCAGCCCCAGCATTTT.

This clonotype was seen many times. This chain links TRBV15 with TRBJ2-3; perhaps TRBD1 as D (5 bases). The germline V gene encodes CDR1 LNHNV and CDR2 YYDKDF (reference sequence). Between the trimmed V and J ends, which lost 2 bases and 1 base, there was a span of 13 bases. The CDR3 has 16 amino acids. The CDR3 is CATSRSAQAGTDTQYF. The CDR3 bases are TGTGCCACCAGCAGATCTGCACAGGCAGGCACAGATACGCAGTATTTT.

This clonotype was counted ten times or more. The chain is built from TRBV20-1 and TRBJ1-1, with no clear D. This CDR3 is built from 13 residues. V was cut by 1 base and J by 1 base, with 7 bases left in between. Germline CDR1 DFQATT, CDR2 SNEGSKA (reference sequence). The CDR3 bases are TGCAGTGCTAGAGTCCCCCCGAACACTGAAGCTTTCTTT. Translation gives CSARVPPNTEAFF.

This chain links TRBV24-1 with TRBJ2-2; D ambiguous. V was clipped by 1 base and J by 3 bases, with 8 bases between them. The CDR3 sequence is 15 residues long. Germline CDR1 reads KGHDR; CDR2 reads SFDVKD. In nucleotides, the CDR3 is TGTGCCACCAGTGATTTTGGGGTATACACCGGGGAGCTGTTTTTT. This gives the protein CATSDFGVYTGELFF.

The CDR3 sequence is CASSLGTSGETYEQYF. DNA of the CDR3: TGCGCCAGCAGCTTGGGGACTAGCGGTGAAACCTACGAGCAGTACTTC. The rearrangement joins TRBV5-1 to TRBJ2-7; 10 bases line up with TRBD2. Germline-derived CDR1 and CDR2 are SGHRS and YFSETQ. The length of the CDR3 is 16 residues. With V trimmed by 0 bases and J by 2 bases, 5 bases remained unmatched.

Concerning this clonotype: At one boundary the junction diverges from the germline segment, which might be a read error. The chain employs TRBV10-3 and TRBJ1-1, with D hard to call. Germline V CDR1 and CDR2: ENHRY, SYGVKD. CDR3 size: 12 residues. CDR3 coding DNA: TGTGCCAACAGTGAAGGAAAAGGGGAAGCTTTCTTT. Translation gives CANSEGKGEAFF.